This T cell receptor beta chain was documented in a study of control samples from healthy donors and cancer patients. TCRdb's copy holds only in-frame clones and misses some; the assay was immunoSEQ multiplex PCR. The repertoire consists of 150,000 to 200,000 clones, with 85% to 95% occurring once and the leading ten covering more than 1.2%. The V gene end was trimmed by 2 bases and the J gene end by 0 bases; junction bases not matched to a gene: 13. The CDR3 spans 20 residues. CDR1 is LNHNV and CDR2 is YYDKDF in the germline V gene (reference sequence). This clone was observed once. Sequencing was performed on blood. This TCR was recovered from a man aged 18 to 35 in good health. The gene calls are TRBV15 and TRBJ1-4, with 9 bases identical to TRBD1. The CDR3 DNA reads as TGTGCCACCAGCAGATCTAACCAACAGGGGGCGGCTGCAACTAATGAAAAACTGTTTTTT. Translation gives CATSRSNQQGAAATNEKLFF.